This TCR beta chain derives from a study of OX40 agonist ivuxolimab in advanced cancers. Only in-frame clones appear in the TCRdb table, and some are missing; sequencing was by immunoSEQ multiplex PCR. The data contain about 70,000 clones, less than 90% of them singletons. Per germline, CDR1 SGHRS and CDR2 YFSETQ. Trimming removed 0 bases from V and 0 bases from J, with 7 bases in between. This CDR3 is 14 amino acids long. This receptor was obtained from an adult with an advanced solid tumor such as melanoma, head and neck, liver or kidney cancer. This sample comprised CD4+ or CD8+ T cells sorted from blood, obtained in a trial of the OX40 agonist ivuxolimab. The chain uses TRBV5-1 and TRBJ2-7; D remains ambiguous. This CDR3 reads CASSLAGGSYEQYF. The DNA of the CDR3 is TGCGCCAGCAGCTTGGCCGGCGGCTCCTACGAGCAGTACTTC. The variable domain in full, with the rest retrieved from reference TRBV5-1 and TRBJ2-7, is KAGVTQTPRYLIKTRGQQVTLSCSPISGHRSVSWYQQTPGQGLQFLFEYFSETQRNKGNFPGRFSGRQFSNSRSEMNVSTLELGDSALYLCASSLAGGSYEQYFGPGTRLTVT.